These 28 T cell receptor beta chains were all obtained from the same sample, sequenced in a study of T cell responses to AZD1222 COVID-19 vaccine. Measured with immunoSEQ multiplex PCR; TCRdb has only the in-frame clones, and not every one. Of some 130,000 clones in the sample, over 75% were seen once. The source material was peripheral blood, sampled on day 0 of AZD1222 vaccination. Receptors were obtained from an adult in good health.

CDR3 amino acids: CAGSTGGPYEQYF. CDR3 coding DNA: TGTGCCGGTTCGACAGGAGGCCCCTACGAGCAGTACTTC. V is TRBV2 and J is TRBJ2-7, with a possible D match to TRBD1 (6 bases). CDR3 length equals 13 residues. Germline values: CDR1 SNHLY, CDR2 FYNNEI. Trimming pared 11 bases from V and 2 bases from J, leaving 16 bases between.

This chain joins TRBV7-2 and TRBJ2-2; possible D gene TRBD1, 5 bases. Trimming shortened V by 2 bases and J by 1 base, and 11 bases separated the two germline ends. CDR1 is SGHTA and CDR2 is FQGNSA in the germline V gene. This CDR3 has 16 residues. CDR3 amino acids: CASSLSFRENTGELFF. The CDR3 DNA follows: TGTGCCAGCAGCTTAAGTTTCAGGGAGAACACCGGGGAGCTGTTTTTT.

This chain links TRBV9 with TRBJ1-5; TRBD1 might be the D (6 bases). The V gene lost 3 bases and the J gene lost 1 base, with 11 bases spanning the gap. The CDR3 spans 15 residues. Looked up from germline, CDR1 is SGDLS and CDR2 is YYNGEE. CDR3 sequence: CASSEQGHSNQPQHF. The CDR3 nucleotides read TGTGCCAGCAGCGAGCAGGGACACAGCAATCAGCCCCAGCATTTT.

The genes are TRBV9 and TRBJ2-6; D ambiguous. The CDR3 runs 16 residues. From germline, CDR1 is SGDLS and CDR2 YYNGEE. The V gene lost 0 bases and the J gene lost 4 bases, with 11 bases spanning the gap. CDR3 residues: CASSVDSSEGANVLTF. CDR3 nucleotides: TGTGCCAGCAGCGTAGATTCATCGGAAGGGGCCAACGTCCTGACTTTC.

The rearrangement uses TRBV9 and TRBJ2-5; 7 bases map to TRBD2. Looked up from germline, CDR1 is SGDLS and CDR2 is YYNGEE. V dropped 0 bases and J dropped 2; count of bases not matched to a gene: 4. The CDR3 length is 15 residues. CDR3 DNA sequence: TGTGCCAGCAGCGTAGGGCTAGCGGAGCAAGAGACCCAGTACTTC. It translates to CASSVGLAEQETQYF. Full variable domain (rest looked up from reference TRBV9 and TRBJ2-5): DSGVTQTPKHLITATGQRVTLRCSPRSGDLSVYWYQQSLDQGLQFLIQYYNGEERAKGNILERFSAQQFPDLHSELNLSSLELGDSALYFCASSVGLAEQETQYFGPGTRLLVL.

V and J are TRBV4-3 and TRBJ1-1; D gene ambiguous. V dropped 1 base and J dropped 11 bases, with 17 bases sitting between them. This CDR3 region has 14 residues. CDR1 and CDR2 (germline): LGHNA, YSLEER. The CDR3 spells CASSQAISTLKAFF. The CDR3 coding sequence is TGCGCCAGCAGCCAAGCCATCTCGACGCTGAAGGCTTTCTTT.

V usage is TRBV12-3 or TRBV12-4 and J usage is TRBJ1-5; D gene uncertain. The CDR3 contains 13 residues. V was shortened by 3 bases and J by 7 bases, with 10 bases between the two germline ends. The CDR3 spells CASSFRVLQPQHF. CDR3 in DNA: TGTGCCAGCAGTTTTAGGGTTCTACAGCCCCAGCATTTT.

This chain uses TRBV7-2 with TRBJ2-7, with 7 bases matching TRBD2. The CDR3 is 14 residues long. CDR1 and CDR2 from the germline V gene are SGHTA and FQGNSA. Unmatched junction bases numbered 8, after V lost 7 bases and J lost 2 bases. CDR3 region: CASKSGGSTYEQYF. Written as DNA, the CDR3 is TGTGCCAGCAAGTCAGGCGGGAGCACCTACGAGCAGTACTTC. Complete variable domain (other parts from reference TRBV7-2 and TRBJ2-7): GAGVSQSPSNKVTEKGKDVELRCDPISGHTALYWYRQSLGQGLEFLIYFQGNSAPDKSGLPSDRFSAERTGGSVSTLTIQRTQQEDSAVYLCASKSGGSTYEQYFGPGTRLTVT.

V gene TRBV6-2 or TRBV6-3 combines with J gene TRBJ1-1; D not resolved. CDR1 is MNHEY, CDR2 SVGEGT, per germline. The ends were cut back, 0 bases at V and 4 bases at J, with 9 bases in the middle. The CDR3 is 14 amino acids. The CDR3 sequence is CASSYSTEGTEAFF. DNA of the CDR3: TGTGCCAGCAGTTACTCGACTGAGGGCACTGAAGCTTTCTTT.

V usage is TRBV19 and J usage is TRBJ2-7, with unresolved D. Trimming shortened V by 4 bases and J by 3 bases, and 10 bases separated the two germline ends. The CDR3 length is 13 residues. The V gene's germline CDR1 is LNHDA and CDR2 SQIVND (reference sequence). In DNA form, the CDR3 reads TGTGCCAGTAGTACCGCCCTATTCTACGAGCAGTACTTC. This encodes CASSTALFYEQYF.

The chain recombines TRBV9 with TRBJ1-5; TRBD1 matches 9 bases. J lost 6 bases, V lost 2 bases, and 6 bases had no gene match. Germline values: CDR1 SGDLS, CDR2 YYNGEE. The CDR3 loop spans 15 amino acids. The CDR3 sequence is CASSVGQGGPQPQHF. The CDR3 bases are TGTGCCAGCAGCGTGGGACAGGGAGGGCCTCAGCCCCAGCATTTT. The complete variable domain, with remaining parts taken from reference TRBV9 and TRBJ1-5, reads DSGVTQTPKHLITATGQRVTLRCSPRSGDLSVYWYQQSLDQGLQFLIQYYNGEERAKGNILERFSAQQFPDLHSELNLSSLELGDSALYFCASSVGQGGPQPQHFGDGTRLSIL.

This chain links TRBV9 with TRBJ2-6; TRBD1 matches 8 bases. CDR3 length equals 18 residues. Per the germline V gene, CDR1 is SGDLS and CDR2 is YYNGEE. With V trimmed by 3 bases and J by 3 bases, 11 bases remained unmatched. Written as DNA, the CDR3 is TGTGCCAGCAGCGAAACTCCAGGGGGCGCGAATGGGGCCAACGTCCTGACTTTC. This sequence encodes CASSETPGGANGANVLTF.

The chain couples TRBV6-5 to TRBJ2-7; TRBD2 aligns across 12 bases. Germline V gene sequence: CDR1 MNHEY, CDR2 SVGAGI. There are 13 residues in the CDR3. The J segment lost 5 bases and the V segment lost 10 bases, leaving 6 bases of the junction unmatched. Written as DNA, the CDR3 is TGTGCCATCGGACTAGCGGGATCCCACGAGCAGTACTTC. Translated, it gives CAIGLAGSHEQYF.

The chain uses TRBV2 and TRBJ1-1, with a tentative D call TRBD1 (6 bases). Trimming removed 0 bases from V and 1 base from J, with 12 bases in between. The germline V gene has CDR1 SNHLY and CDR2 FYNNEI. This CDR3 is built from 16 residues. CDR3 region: CASSEAQQGPNTEAFF. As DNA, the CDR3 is TGTGCCAGCAGTGAAGCGCAACAGGGCCCGAACACTGAAGCTTTCTTT.

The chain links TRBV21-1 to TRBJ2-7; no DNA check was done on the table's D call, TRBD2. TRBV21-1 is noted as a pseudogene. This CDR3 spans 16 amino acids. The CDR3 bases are TGTGCCAGCAGCAAAGCTCACAGCGGGAGGATGTACGAGCAGTACTTC. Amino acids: CASSKAHSGRMYEQYF.

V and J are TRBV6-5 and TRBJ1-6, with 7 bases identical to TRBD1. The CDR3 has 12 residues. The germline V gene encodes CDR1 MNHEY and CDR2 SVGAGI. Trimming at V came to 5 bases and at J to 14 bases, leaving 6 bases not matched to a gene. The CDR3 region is CASSQGQRALHF. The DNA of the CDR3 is TGTGCCAGCAGTCAGGGACAGCGGGCCCTCCACTTT.

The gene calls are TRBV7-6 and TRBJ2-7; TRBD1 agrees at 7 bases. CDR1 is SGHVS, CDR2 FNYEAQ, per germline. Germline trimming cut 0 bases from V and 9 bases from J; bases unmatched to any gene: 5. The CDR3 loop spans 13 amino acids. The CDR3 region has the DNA TGTGCCAGCAGCTTAGCGAACAGGGGCGGGCAGTACTTC. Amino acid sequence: CASSLANRGGQYF.

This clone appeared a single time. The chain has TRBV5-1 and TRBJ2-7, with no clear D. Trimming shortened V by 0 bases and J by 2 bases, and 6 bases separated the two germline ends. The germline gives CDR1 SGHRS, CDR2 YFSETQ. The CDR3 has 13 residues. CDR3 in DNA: TGCGCCAGCAGCTTGGCCGCCGCCTACGAGCAGTACTTC. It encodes CASSLAAAYEQYF.

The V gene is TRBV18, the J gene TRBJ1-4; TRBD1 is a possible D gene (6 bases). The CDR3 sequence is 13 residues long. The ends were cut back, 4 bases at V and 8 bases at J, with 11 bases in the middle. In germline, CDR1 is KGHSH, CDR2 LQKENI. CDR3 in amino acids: CASSHGDKEKLFF. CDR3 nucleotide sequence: TGTGCCAGCTCACATGGGGACAAGGAAAAACTGTTTTTT.

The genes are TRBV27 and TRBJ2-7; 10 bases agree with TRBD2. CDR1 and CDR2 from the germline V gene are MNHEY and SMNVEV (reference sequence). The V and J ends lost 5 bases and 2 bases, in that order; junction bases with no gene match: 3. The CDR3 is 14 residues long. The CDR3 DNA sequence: TGTGCCAGCAGTCCACTAGCGGGGCCCTACGAGCAGTACTTC. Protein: CASSPLAGPYEQYF.

The CDR3 nucleotides read TGTGCCAGCAGCGTAGCGGGATACTCGGGCCCAGGGGGCCGGGATGAGCAGTTCTTC. This sequence encodes CASSVAGYSGPGGRDEQFF. This sequence joins TRBV9 and TRBJ2-1; 8 bases line up with TRBD1. Germline V gene sequence: CDR1 SGDLS, CDR2 YYNGEE. The V segment lost 0 bases and the J segment 8 bases; nucleotides outside the gene matches: 19. The CDR3 loop spans 19 amino acids.

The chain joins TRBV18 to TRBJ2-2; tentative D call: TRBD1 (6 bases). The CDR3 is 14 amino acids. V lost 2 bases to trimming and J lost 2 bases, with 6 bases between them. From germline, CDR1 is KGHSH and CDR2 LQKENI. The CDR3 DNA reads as TGTGCCAGCTCACCAGGGACAAACACCGGGGAGCTGTTTTTT. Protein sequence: CASSPGTNTGELFF.

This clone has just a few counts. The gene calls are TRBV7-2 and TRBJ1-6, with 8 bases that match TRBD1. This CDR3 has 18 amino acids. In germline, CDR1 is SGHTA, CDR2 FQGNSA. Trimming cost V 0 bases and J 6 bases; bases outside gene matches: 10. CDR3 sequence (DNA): TGTGCCAGCAGCTTAGCCTTTGACAGGGGACGGGGTAATTCACCCCTCCACTTT. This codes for CASSLAFDRGRGNSPLHF.

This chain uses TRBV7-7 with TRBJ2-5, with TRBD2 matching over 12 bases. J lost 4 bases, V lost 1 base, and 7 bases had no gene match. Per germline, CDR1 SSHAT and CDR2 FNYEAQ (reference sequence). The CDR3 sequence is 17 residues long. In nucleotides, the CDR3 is TGTGCCAGCAGCTTAGGGGCTAGCGGGGGGGCAAGAGAGACCCAGTACTTC. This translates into CASSLGASGGARETQYF.

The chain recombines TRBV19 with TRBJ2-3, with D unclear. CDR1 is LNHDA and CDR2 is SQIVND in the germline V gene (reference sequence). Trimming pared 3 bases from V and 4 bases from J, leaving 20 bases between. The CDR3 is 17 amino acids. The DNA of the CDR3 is TGTGCCAGTAGTATGACGAGTGGCCAACGTGGCTCAGATACGCAGTATTTT. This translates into CASSMTSGQRGSDTQYF.

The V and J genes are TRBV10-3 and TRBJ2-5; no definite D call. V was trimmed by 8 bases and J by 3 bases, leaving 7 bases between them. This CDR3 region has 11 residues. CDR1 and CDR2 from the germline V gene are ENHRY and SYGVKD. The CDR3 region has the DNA TGTGCCATCCAGAAAGAAGAGACCCAGTACTTC. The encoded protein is CAIQKEETQYF.

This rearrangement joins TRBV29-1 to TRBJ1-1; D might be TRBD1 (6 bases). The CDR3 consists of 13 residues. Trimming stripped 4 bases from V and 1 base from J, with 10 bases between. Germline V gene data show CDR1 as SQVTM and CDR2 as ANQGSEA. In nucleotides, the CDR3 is TGCAGCGTTGCCTTACAGGGGAACACTGAAGCTTTCTTT. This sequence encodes CSVALQGNTEAFF.

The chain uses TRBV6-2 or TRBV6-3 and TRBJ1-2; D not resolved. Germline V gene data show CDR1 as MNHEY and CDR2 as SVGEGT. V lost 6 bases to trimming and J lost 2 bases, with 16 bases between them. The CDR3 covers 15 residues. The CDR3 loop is CASSANSNKNYGYTF. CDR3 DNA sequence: TGTGCCAGCAGCGCCAACTCTAACAAGAACTATGGCTACACCTTC.